The 31 T cell receptor beta chains listed next were all sequenced from one sample in a study of blood T cell repertoires in COVID-19. Assay used: immunoSEQ multiplex PCR; TCRdb lists only in-frame clones, some missing. This table has over 250,000 clones, over 75% appearing once. Sequencing was carried out using PBMCs or T cells enriched from blood (not recorded which). Receptors originate from a woman in her 30s who had recovered from COVID-19.

This clone turned up a few times. In DNA form, the CDR3 reads TGTGCCAGCGGATCCCTGGAGGTAGGCTACGAGCAGTACTTC. This codes for CASGSLEVGYEQYF. V gene TRBV28 combines with J gene TRBJ2-7, with TRBD2 as a possible D gene (5 bases). The CDR3 spans 14 residues. Trimming took 8 bases from V and 3 from J, leaving 17 bases between them. The germline V gene has CDR1 MDHEN and CDR2 SYDVKM.

The rearrangement joins TRBV28 to TRBJ2-7, with 7 bases aligning to TRBD2. The V gene end was trimmed by 4 bases and the J gene end by 2 bases; junction bases not matched to a gene: 8. The CDR3 runs to 15 residues. The germline V gene encodes CDR1 MDHEN and CDR2 SYDVKM. The CDR3 loop reads CASSSGGKKAYEQYF. The CDR3 nucleotides are TGTGCCAGCAGTTCCGGGGGGAAGAAGGCCTACGAGCAGTACTTC.

This clone has a handful of counts. The chain links TRBV28 to TRBJ1-2, with TRBD1 identical over 8 bases. J was trimmed by 1 base and V by 1 base; bases with no gene match: 5. The CDR3 covers 16 residues. Germline CDR1 and CDR2: MDHEN and SYDVKM. CDR3 protein: CASSLSAGGINYGYTF. The CDR3 nucleotides are TGTGCCAGCAGTTTATCGGCAGGGGGCATTAACTATGGCTACACCTTC.

The chain recombines TRBV7-9 with TRBJ1-2, with a tentative D call TRBD1 (5 bases). Germline V lookup: CDR1 SEHNR, CDR2 FQNEAQ (reference sequence). The CDR3 consists of 14 residues. The V end was cut by 3 bases, the J end by 3 bases, with 11 bases between. The CDR3: CASSFGQGDYGYTF. DNA for the CDR3: TGTGCCAGCAGCTTCGGGCAGGGCGACTATGGCTACACCTTC. Looking up the rest from reference TRBV7-9 and TRBJ1-2 gives the full variable domain: DTGVSQNPRHKITKRGQNVTFRCDPISEHNRLYWYRQTLGQGPEFLTYFQNEAQLEKSRLLSDRFSAERPKGSFSTLEIQRTEQGDSAMYLCASSFGQGDYGYTFGSGTRLTVV.

The chain recombines TRBV29-1 with TRBJ1-2; a weak D match, TRBD1 (6 bases). Trimming removed 4 bases from V and 4 bases from J, with 16 bases in between. Germline V gene lookup returns CDR1 SQVTM and CDR2 ANQGSEA. This CDR3 comprises 14 residues. CDR3 residues: CSVAPRQALYGYTF. The CDR3 bases are TGCAGCGTTGCCCCTAGACAGGCCCTCTATGGCTACACCTTC.

The chain recombines TRBV6-5 with TRBJ1-6, with a weak D call TRBD1 (5 bases). V was clipped by 2 bases and J by 6 bases, with 11 bases between them. This CDR3 has 15 residues. Germline V lookup: CDR1 MNHEY, CDR2 SVGAGI. The CDR3 bases are TGTGCCAGCAGTTACGGGCAGGGTGGTAATTCACCCCTCCACTTT. It encodes CASSYGQGGNSPLHF.

The chain employs TRBV5-1 and TRBJ1-2; tentatively, D is TRBD1 (5 bases). The CDR3 has 15 residues. V lost 0 bases and J lost 3, with 12 bases in between. Per the germline V gene, CDR1 is SGHRS and CDR2 is YFSETQ. Here the CDR3 reads CASSLDPRQHYGYTF. As DNA, the CDR3 is TGCGCCAGCAGCTTGGACCCCCGACAGCACTATGGCTACACCTTC.

The gene calls are TRBV5-1 and TRBJ2-7, with TRBD2 matching 10 bases. J gave up 5 bases and V 5 bases, and 13 bases lay outside the gene matches. This CDR3 region has 16 residues. CDR1 SGHRS and CDR2 YFSETQ come from the germline V gene. The CDR3 DNA reads as TGCGCCAGCAGGATAAGCGGGAGGGCCCAATATAACGAGCAGTACTTC. This encodes CASRISGRAQYNEQYF.

The V and J genes are TRBV19 and TRBJ1-2; possibly TRBD1 for D (5 bases). CDR3 size: 13 residues. Germline V gene lookup returns CDR1 LNHDA and CDR2 SQIVND (reference sequence). V lost 2 bases and J 8 bases, leaving 12 bases between the germline ends. CDR3 sequence (DNA): TGTGCCAGTAGTATATCCGGCAGGGTAGGCTACACCTTC. It encodes CASSISGRVGYTF.

The genes are TRBV5-1 and TRBJ1-5; no clear D. The germline V and J ends were trimmed by 4 bases and 3 bases, with 11 bases remaining between them. The CDR3 is 14 residues long. Germline V gene data show CDR1 as SGHRS and CDR2 as YFSETQ. CDR3 loop: CASSPSGNNQPQHF. DNA of the CDR3: TGCGCCAGCAGCCCCTCAGGTAACAATCAGCCCCAGCATTTT.

The V gene is TRBV28, the J gene TRBJ1-3, with 7 bases identical to TRBD1. This CDR3 has 16 amino acids. Trimming at V came to 4 bases and at J to 0 bases, leaving 6 bases not matched to a gene. The germline gives CDR1 MDHEN, CDR2 SYDVKM. The CDR3 protein is CASSWDSPVSGNTIYF. The CDR3 DNA follows: TGTGCCAGCAGTTGGGACAGTCCCGTCTCTGGAAACACCATATATTTT.

The chain has TRBV28 and TRBJ1-6; TRBD1 agrees at 9 bases. CDR3 length equals 15 residues. The V gene end was trimmed by 4 bases and the J gene end by 10 bases; junction bases not matched to a gene: 8. Germline V gives CDR1 MDHEN, CDR2 SYDVKM. DNA for the CDR3: TGTGCCAGCAGTTACCGGGACAGGGTAGGGTCACCCCTCCACTTT. This codes for CASSYRDRVGSPLHF.

J is TRBJ2-1 and V is TRBV20-1, with D possibly TRBD2 on 5 matching bases. The CDR3 covers 11 residues. Trimming cost V 1 base and J 7 bases, with 5 bases left between them. Per the germline V gene, CDR1 is DFQATT and CDR2 is SNEGSKA (reference sequence). The CDR3 sequence: CSARGGNEQFF. As DNA, the CDR3 is TGCAGTGCTAGAGGCGGGAATGAGCAGTTCTTC.

The chain has TRBV5-1 and TRBJ2-7, with 11 bases that match TRBD1. The CDR3 consists of 16 residues. The V gene end was trimmed by 5 bases and the J gene end by 1 base; junction bases not matched to a gene: 8. From germline, CDR1 is SGHRS and CDR2 YFSETQ. In nucleotides, the CDR3 is TGCGCCAGCAGTAGGACAGGGGGCATTGGGTCCTACGAGCAGTACTTC. Residues: CASSRTGGIGSYEQYF.

The J gene is TRBJ2-1, the V gene TRBV29-1; 11 nucleotides align to TRBD2. This CDR3 has 16 amino acids. V was pared by 8 bases and J by 1 base, with 10 bases of the junction left unmatched. The germline gives CDR1 SQVTM, CDR2 ANQGSEA. CDR3 nucleotide sequence: TGCAGCCCCCAACTAGCGGGAGATGGATCCTACAATGAGCAGTTCTTC. This encodes CSPQLAGDGSYNEQFF.

The V and J genes are TRBV6-4 and TRBJ2-2; 11 positions agree with TRBD1. The junction had 5 bases not matched to a gene; V was cut back by 6 bases and J by 2 bases. The V gene's germline CDR1 is MRHNA and CDR2 SNTAGT. The CDR3 runs to 16 residues. The CDR3 sequence is CASSRTGGPNTGELFF. The CDR3 bases are TGTGCCAGCAGCAGGACAGGGGGCCCAAACACCGGGGAGCTGTTTTTT.

V gene TRBV19 combines with J gene TRBJ1-5; 10 bases map to TRBD1. Germline lookup yields CDR1 LNHDA and CDR2 SQIVND (reference sequence). Unmatched junction bases numbered 16, after V lost 5 bases and J lost 0 bases. This CDR3 contains 20 residues. The CDR3 coding sequence is TGTGCCAGTAGTCGTGGATTACGGACAGGGGGGTTTTATAGCAATCAGCCCCAGCATTTT. It is translated as CASSRGLRTGGFYSNQPQHF.

The chain carries TRBV30 and TRBJ2-6; a weak D match, TRBD2 (5 bases). Deletions cut 6 bases from V and 3 bases from J, with 6 bases between. In germline, CDR1 is GTSNPN, CDR2 SVGIG (reference sequence). This CDR3 is 12 amino acids long. CDR3 region: CACRGGANVLTF. DNA of the CDR3: TGTGCCTGCCGGGGTGGGGCCAACGTCCTGACTTTC.

The gene calls are TRBV5-1 and TRBJ2-7; 8 positions match TRBD2. The CDR3 runs to 16 residues. The V segment lost 2 bases and the J segment 2 bases; nucleotides outside the gene matches: 9. Germline V lookup: CDR1 SGHRS, CDR2 YFSETQ. This CDR3 reads CASSFKAGRETYEQYF. The CDR3 region has the DNA TGCGCCAGCAGCTTTAAGGCCGGGAGGGAAACCTACGAGCAGTACTTC.

The J gene is TRBJ1-5, the V gene TRBV21-1. TRBV21-1 is marked as a pseudogene. The CDR3 totals 12 residues. The CDR3 DNA sequence: TGTGCCAGCCCTTCGGGCAATCAGCCCCAGCATTTT. This sequence encodes CASPSGNQPQHF.

This clone appeared a single time. The chain uses TRBV6-5 and TRBJ1-6; D remains ambiguous. Looked up from germline, CDR1 is MNHEY and CDR2 is SVGAGI. Trimming took 5 bases from V and 0 from J, leaving 8 bases between them. The CDR3 has 15 amino acids. CDR3 loop: CASSLESSYNSPLHF. As DNA, the CDR3 is TGTGCCAGCAGTCTCGAGAGCTCCTATAATTCACCCCTCCACTTT.

The chain couples TRBV9 to TRBJ2-1; 14 nucleotides line up with TRBD2. CDR1 and CDR2 from the germline V gene are SGDLS and YYNGEE. The CDR3 length is 20 residues. J gave up 5 bases and V 2 bases, and 15 bases lay outside the gene matches. CDR3 nucleotides: TGTGCCAGCAGCGTCCCCGGGACTAGCGGGAGTTTTTATCAGGACAATGAGCAGTTCTTC. It codes for CASSVPGTSGSFYQDNEQFF.

The gene calls are TRBV7-9 and TRBJ2-2, with D possibly being TRBD1 (6 bases). Germline CDR1 SEHNR, CDR2 FQNEAQ (reference sequence). CDR3 length: 16 residues. Trimming removed 5 bases from V and 6 bases from J, with 19 bases in between. The CDR3 DNA sequence: TGTGCCAGCAGCCCACCGACAGGTGTAGTATCCGGGGAGCTGTTTTTT. Encoded protein: CASSPPTGVVSGELFF. The entire variable domain, with the rest obtained from reference TRBV7-9 and TRBJ2-2, is as follows: DTGVSQNPRHKITKRGQNVTFRCDPISEHNRLYWYRQTLGQGPEFLTYFQNEAQLEKSRLLSDRFSAERPKGSFSTLEIQRTEQGDSAMYLCASSPPTGVVSGELFFGEGSRLTVL.

This chain connects TRBV7-9 to TRBJ2-1, with D possibly matching TRBD2 (6 bases). The V gene lost 6 bases and the J gene lost 5 bases, with 17 bases spanning the gap. This CDR3 region has 15 residues. Germline V gene lookup returns CDR1 SEHNR and CDR2 FQNEAQ (reference sequence). CDR3: CASRGAGKSNNEQFF. The CDR3 DNA reads as TGTGCCAGCAGGGGAGCGGGCAAATCTAACAATGAGCAGTTCTTC.

V gene TRBV6-2 or TRBV6-3 combines with J gene TRBJ1-2, with TRBD1 matching over 8 bases. Germline CDR1 reads MNHEY; CDR2 reads SVGEGT. The CDR3 sequence is 14 residues long. Germline trimming cut 5 bases from V and 8 bases from J; bases unmatched to any gene: 10. CDR3 protein: CASSLIQGAYGYTF. The CDR3 nucleotides read TGTGCCAGCAGTCTCATTCAGGGGGCGTACGGCTACACCTTC.

The CDR3 bases are TGCGCCAGCAGCCAATTGCACAGGAGGGACAATGAGCAGTTCTTC. Translating it yields CASSQLHRRDNEQFF. This rearrangement joins TRBV4-1 to TRBJ2-1; a possible D gene is TRBD2 (6 bases). Between the trimmed V and J ends, which lost 2 bases and 5 bases, there was a span of 13 bases. CDR1 is MGHRA and CDR2 is YSYEKL in the germline V gene. This CDR3 comprises 15 residues.

This sequence joins TRBV18 and TRBJ1-6; the D is unclear. Germline loops: CDR1 KGHSH, CDR2 LQKENI. V was cut by 2 bases and J by 5 bases, with 25 bases left in between. The CDR3 contains 20 residues. The CDR3 reads CASSPNSAFLYSSNNSPLHF. The CDR3, as DNA: TGTGCCAGCTCACCAAATTCCGCCTTCCTTTATTCTTCTAATAATTCACCCCTCCACTTT.

This clone was observed a few times. The chain couples TRBV29-1 to TRBJ2-5; 8 bases fit TRBD2. V lost 2 bases, J lost 4 bases, and 6 bases stayed unmatched. The CDR3 is 14 amino acids. Germline V gene data show CDR1 as SQVTM and CDR2 as ANQGSEA. This CDR3 reads CSVEREGLRETQYF. The CDR3 bases are TGCAGCGTTGAACGGGAGGGCCTACGAGAGACCCAGTACTTC.

The chain employs TRBV10-3 and TRBJ1-4; a weak D match, TRBD1 (6 bases). Trimming pared 4 bases from V and 8 bases from J, leaving 8 bases between. The CDR3 extends over 12 amino acids. Germline-derived CDR1 and CDR2 are ENHRY and SYGVKD. As DNA, the CDR3 is TGTGCCATCAGTGTCGGACAGGAAAAACTGTTTTTT. Translation gives CAISVGQEKLFF.

The chain is built from TRBV13 and TRBJ2-1; D unresolved. Trimming took off 2 bases at V and 4 bases at J, with 3 bases between the two ends. This CDR3 has 12 residues. In germline, CDR1 is PRHDT, CDR2 FYEKMQ (reference sequence). Written as DNA, the CDR3 is TGTGCCAGCAGCTTACAGTACAATGAGCAGTTCTTC. This sequence encodes CASSLQYNEQFF.

The chain links TRBV12-5 to TRBJ2-1, with a possible D match to TRBD1 (6 bases). V was trimmed by 1 base and J by 6 bases, leaving 10 bases between them. The CDR3 length is 14 residues. Germline V CDR1 and CDR2: LGHNT, FRNRAP. The CDR3 bases are TGTGCTAGTGGTTTGGATGGGGGCATCAATGAGCAGTTCTTC. Encoded protein: CASGLDGGINEQFF.